The entry below describes one T cell receptor beta chain. What it binds is unknown. A universal primer site came from template switching; cDNA carried unique molecular identifiers. TCRdb fed the 5' RACE reads into MiXCR, producing one record per CDR3 protein. The data show 1.5 million to 2 million distinct CDR3 sequences, about 32% seen once. These data originate in a study of identical twins. The study's findings and limits: Models predicted less out-of-frame TCR alpha sharing in monozygotic twins than was found. Alpha sequences out of frame and shared by twins had excess low generation probability. Invariant MAIT and iNKT cells may have partly biased zero-insertion analyses.

Trimming took 4 bases from V and 13 from J; bases not matched to a gene: 15. The CDR3 loop spans 15 amino acids. The germline CDR1 and CDR2 sequences are SGHAT and FQNNGV. The chain joins TRBV11-2 to TRBJ2-4; 8 positions match TRBD1. This TCR was recovered from a newborn girl in good health. The sample comprised cord blood. DNA for the CDR3: TGTGCCAGCAGCTCAGCATACGGACAGGGAATAGAGCAGTACTTC. This gives the protein CASSSAYGQGIEQYF.